This T cell receptor beta chain was captured in a study of blood T cell repertoires in COVID-19. The germline CDR1 and CDR2 sequences are LGHDT and YNNKEL (reference sequence). The trim removed 6 bases at V and 4 bases at J, leaving 12 bases unmatched. CDR3 length equals 16 residues. Only in-frame clones appear in the TCRdb table, and some are missing; sequencing was by immunoSEQ multiplex PCR. The data show about 69,000 clones, roughly three quarters seen once. Sequenced material: peripheral blood. This TCR was recovered from a human donor in a cohort sampled during active COVID-19. The gene calls are TRBV3-1 (or the pseudogene TRBV3-2) and TRBJ2-1; 7 bases agree with TRBD2. The CDR3 loop is CASRPSLADGYNEQFF. The DNA for the CDR3 is TGTGCCAGCAGGCCCTCCCTAGCGGATGGTTACAATGAGCAGTTCTTC.